This T cell receptor beta chain was sequenced during a study of blood T cell repertoires in COVID-19. As for the study in general: PBMCs, B-cell-depleted T cells, or T cells were the source of the cDNA or gDNA that made up the material.

Seattle patients were enrolled during active infection and followed longitudinally. TCRdb keeps only in-frame clones here, not all; method: immunoSEQ multiplex PCR. The sample has 40,000 to 45,000 clones, roughly nine tenths seen once. V trimming: 0 bases; J trimming: 4 bases; junction bases outside the gene matches: 1. The CDR3 is made up of 15 amino acids. The germline CDR1 and CDR2 sequences are SGHNT and YENEEA. Sequenced: peripheral blood. The receptor was derived from a man aged 50 to 60 with COVID-19, enrolled during active disease. The rearrangement links TRBV11-3 to TRBJ2-1; TRBD2 matches 9 bases. Here the CDR3 DNA reads TGTGCCAGCAGCTTAGAACTAGCGGGTTACAATGAGCAGTTCTTC. Encoded protein: CASSLELAGYNEQFF. Supplemented by reference TRBV11-3 and TRBJ2-1, the full variable domain reads EAGVVQSPRYKIIEKKQPVAFWCNPISGHNTLYWYLQNLGQGPELLIRYENEEAVDDSQLPKDRFSAERLKGVDSTLKIQPAELGDSAVYLCASSLELAGYNEQFFGPGTRLTVL.